The clone carrying this T cell receptor (beta chain) has at least ten counts. Primers used for first-strand cDNA, a TRAV- and TRBV-specific set, covered both alpha and beta chains. TCRs underwent 20 PCR cycles of amplification with a constant-region primer and V-primer adapter. In vitro transcription was used to amplify the isolated mRNA. Using its own MiXCR run on the reads, TCRdb lists one record per CDR3 protein. Of 45,000 to 75,000 distinct CDR3 sequences in the sample, 20% to 25% were seen once. V was clipped by 0 bases and J by 2 bases; unmatched bases: 7. This CDR3 spans 20 amino acids. The germline V gene has CDR1 LGHNA and CDR2 YNFKEQ. The data stem from a study of low-dose radiotherapy and immunotherapy resistance in tumors. About the research overall: For Cohort 1, fractions of 0.5 Gy were given every 2 weeks, reaching 6.5 Gy overall.

Regarding time point: before trial treatment. The source material was PBMCs, sampled before treatment. This clonotype originated in a male donor with prostate cancer. The chain recombines TRBV4-2 with TRBJ2-6; TRBD2 agrees at 13 bases. CDR3 bases: TGTGCCAGCAGCCAAGAGGACCCCGGGACTAGCGGGGCTGGGGCCAACGTCCTGACTTTC. Translation: CASSQEDPGTSGAGANVLTF.